This T cell receptor (beta chain) was captured in a study of blood T cell repertoires in COVID-19. Study at large: Samples taken during acute and convalescent COVID-19 were collected in the United States, Italy and Spain.

Assignments of participants to cohorts depended upon their own reported clinical history. Donors in Cohort 3 who had recovered were those with two negative PCRs, healthcare professional clearance, or resolution of their symptoms. Some clones are missing from TCRdb's copy, which holds only in-frame ones; the method was immunoSEQ multiplex PCR. The repertoire holds around 200,000 clones, with roughly 85% as singletons. Germline loops: CDR1 LGHDT, CDR2 YNNKEL (reference sequence). The CDR3 runs 14 residues. The V gene lost 1 base and the J gene lost 1 base, with 6 bases spanning the gap. The sequence derives from a man aged 35 to 55 who had recovered from COVID-19. Sequenced material: PBMCs or T cells enriched from blood (not recorded which). This rearrangement joins TRBV3-1 (or the pseudogene TRBV3-2) to TRBJ2-3, with D perhaps TRBD2 (6 bases). CDR3 nucleotides: TGTGCCAGCAGCCAAGCGGGAGGCACAGATACGCAGTATTTT. Protein: CASSQAGGTDTQYF.